These 24 T cell receptor beta chains were all obtained from the same sample, sequenced in a study of T cells in Graves' hyperthyroidism and ophthalmopathy. TCR beta CDR3 sequences were amplified from RNA transcripts. The HTBI primer set drove a first-round RT-PCR of the TCR CDR3. One entry per CDR3 protein results from TCRdb running MiXCR on the multiplex PCR reads. The table has approximately 740,000 distinct CDR3 sequences, less than 15% seen once. Sequencing was carried out using blood. The source is a woman between 18 and 29 years old with Graves' hyperthyroidism.

In its sample, this clonotype was seen many times. The V and J genes are TRBV28 and TRBJ2-5, with TRBD1 identical over 7 bases. Trimming cost V 5 bases and J 5 bases; bases outside gene matches: 14. The CDR3 is 16 residues long. Germline V gives CDR1 MDHEN, CDR2 SYDVKM. The CDR3 protein is CASSPHTRQGMETQYF. The DNA for the CDR3 is TGTGCCAGCAGTCCTCACACCCGACAGGGTATGGAGACCCAGTACTTC. The whole variable domain, filled in from reference TRBV28 and TRBJ2-5, reads DVKVTQSSRYLVKRTGEKVFLECVQDMDHENMFWYRQDPGLGLRLIYFSYDVKMKEKGDIPEGYSVSREKKERFSLILESASTNQTSMYLCASSPHTRQGMETQYFGPGTRLLVL.

This clonotype has ten or more counts. The chain carries TRBV11-1 and TRBJ2-5, with D possibly called TRBD1 or TRBD2 (5 bases each). The CDR3 sequence is 19 residues long. Germline V lookup: CDR1 SGHAT, CDR2 FQDESV (reference sequence). The ends were cut back, 2 bases at V and 5 bases at J, with 27 bases in the middle. The CDR3 loop reads CASSLISGYRLGSQETQYF. DNA of the CDR3: TGTGCCAGCAGCTTAATAAGCGGTTACAGGCTTGGGAGTCAGGAGACCCAGTACTTC.

This chain joins TRBV29-1 and TRBJ2-2, with TRBD2 matching 14 bases. Germline-derived CDR1 and CDR2 are SQVTM and ANQGSEA. V was clipped by 8 bases and J by 2 bases; unmatched bases: 10. The CDR3 has 17 residues. As DNA, the CDR3 is TGCAGCTTCCTTGGGGGGACTAGCGGGAGTAACACCGGGGAGCTGTTTTTT. It specifies CSFLGGTSGSNTGELFF.

This clonotype showed up many times. The rearrangement links TRBV13 to TRBJ1-4; D ambiguous. The CDR3 is 14 amino acids. The V end lost 3 bases, the J end lost 7 bases, and 12 bases lay between the germline ends. Germline-derived CDR1 and CDR2 are PRHDT and FYEKMQ (reference sequence). The CDR3: CASSLGPEGEKLFF. The CDR3 nucleotides read TGTGCCAGCAGCTTGGGCCCCGAGGGTGAAAAACTGTTTTTT.

This clonotype was counted ten times or more. J is TRBJ2-7 and V is TRBV9; 9 bases line up with TRBD2. The CDR3 extends over 15 amino acids. Trimming at V came to 0 bases and at J to 2 bases, leaving 3 bases not matched to a gene. Germline-derived CDR1 and CDR2 are SGDLS and YYNGEE. The CDR3 coding sequence is TGTGCCAGCAGCGTAGACCTAGCGGGACCCTACGAGCAGTACTTC. This codes for CASSVDLAGPYEQYF.

Only a few counts were recorded for this clonotype. The chain combines TRBV28 with TRBJ1-4; 8 bases fit TRBD1. Germline V gives CDR1 MDHEN, CDR2 SYDVKM. The CDR3 sequence is 15 residues long. V lost 6 bases to trimming and J lost 4 bases; unmatched junction nucleotides: 7. This CDR3 is CASSPLGQDNEKLFF. For the CDR3, the DNA is TGTGCCAGCAGCCCCCTGGGACAGGATAATGAAAAACTGTTTTTT.

This clonotype occurred many times. The chain couples TRBV7-9 to TRBJ1-1; maybe TRBD1 (5 bases). CDR1 and CDR2 from the germline V gene are SEHNR and FQNEAQ (reference sequence). V shed 3 bases and J shed 3 bases, with 11 bases lying between them. This CDR3 spans 14 amino acids. The CDR3 reads CASSFRGEYTEAFF. The DNA for the CDR3 is TGTGCCAGCAGCTTCAGAGGGGAGTACACTGAAGCTTTCTTT.

This clonotype was seen many times. The rearrangement joins TRBV28 to TRBJ2-1, with TRBD2 identical over 13 bases. The CDR3 consists of 16 residues. Germline trimming cut 6 bases from V and 9 bases from J; bases unmatched to any gene: 11. Germline lookup yields CDR1 MDHEN and CDR2 SYDVKM. The DNA for the CDR3 is TGTGCCAGCAGACCTATTGGACTAGCGGGAGTACGTGAGCAGTTCTTC. As protein: CASRPIGLAGVREQFF.

The genes are TRBV27 and TRBJ1-4; TRBD1 is a possible D gene (5 bases). The germline V gene has CDR1 MNHEY and CDR2 SMNVEV (reference sequence). CDR3 size: 13 residues. The V and J ends lost 6 bases and 7 bases respectively, with 12 bases between them. For the CDR3, the DNA is TGTGCCAGCAGGATAACAGGTGGTGAAAAACTGTTTTTT. This gives the protein CASRITGGEKLFF.

This clonotype was observed a few times. V is TRBV7-8 and J is TRBJ2-1; D may be TRBD1 or TRBD2 (5 bases each). Germline V gives CDR1 SGHVS, CDR2 FQNEAQ. The CDR3 totals 16 residues. V was shortened by 5 bases and J by 5 bases, with 19 bases between the two germline ends. CDR3 bases: TGTGCCAGCAGCACTTACCCGGGACCCCGGGACAATGAGCAGTTCTTC. Amino acids: CASSTYPGPRDNEQFF.

The J gene is TRBJ2-2, the V gene TRBV7-9; no reliable D call. Germline-derived CDR1 and CDR2 are SEHNR and FQNEAQ (reference sequence). There are 15 residues in the CDR3. The V and J ends lost 5 bases and 6 bases respectively, with 16 bases between them. Written as DNA, the CDR3 is TGTGCCAGCAGCCCCCCCACTGGGGAAGCCGGGGAGCTGTTTTTT. Residues: CASSPPTGEAGELFF.

The chain recombines TRBV7-2 with TRBJ2-7, with 8 nucleotides matching TRBD1. CDR3 length: 15 residues. V lost 6 bases to trimming and J lost 2 bases; unmatched junction nucleotides: 9. Germline V lookup: CDR1 SGHTA, CDR2 FQGNSA. The CDR3 spells CASSRQGSSAYEQYF. CDR3 sequence (DNA): TGTGCCAGCAGTCGACAGGGGTCCTCGGCCTACGAGCAGTACTTC.

This clonotype was counted between two and nine times. V usage is TRBV5-1 and J usage is TRBJ1-5; D perhaps matches TRBD1 (5 bases). This CDR3 contains 15 residues. The germline CDR1 and CDR2 sequences are SGHRS and YFSETQ. The V and J ends lost 4 bases and 7 bases respectively, with 18 bases between them. The CDR3 region has the DNA TGCGCCAGCAGCCTCGGGACTTTGGCAGGACAGCCCCAGCATTTT. Translating it yields CASSLGTLAGQPQHF.

This clonotype was observed a single time. One junction end disagrees with the germline gene, perhaps due to a read error. The gene calls are TRBV15 and TRBJ2-1, with TRBD2 matching 13 bases. Looked up from germline, CDR1 is LNHNV and CDR2 is YYDKDF (reference sequence). This CDR3 is 17 amino acids long. CDR3 nucleotides: TGTGCCACCAGCTCCCGGTGGACTAGCGGGAGTCGCAATGGGCAGTTCTTC. Its translation: CATSSRWTSGSRNGQFF.

This clonotype was recorded at least ten times. The V gene is TRBV27, the J gene TRBJ2-1; 10 positions agree with TRBD2. CDR1 and CDR2 from the germline V gene are MNHEY and SMNVEV (reference sequence). After removal of 8 bases from V and 8 bases from J, the junction contained 9 bases not matched to a gene. This CDR3 has 14 residues. CDR3 bases: TGTGCCAGCGCCCTAGCGGGAGCAGGGGATGAGCAGTTCTTC. Translation gives CASALAGAGDEQFF.

This clonotype was observed many times. The chain combines TRBV6-6 with TRBJ1-2; the D is unclear. From germline, CDR1 is MNHNY and CDR2 SVGAGI (reference sequence). V dropped 0 bases and J dropped 2 bases, with 10 bases sitting between them. This CDR3 has 15 amino acids. CDR3 DNA sequence: TGTGCCAGCAGTTACTCGAGGCAACTGAACTATGGCTACACCTTC. Amino acids: CASSYSRQLNYGYTF.

This clonotype came up a few times. J is TRBJ2-7 and V is TRBV20-1; TRBD1 aligns across 7 bases. CDR1 and CDR2 (germline): DFQATT, SNEGSKA (reference sequence). V was clipped by 5 bases and J by 2 bases; unmatched bases: 9. The CDR3 is 14 residues long. In DNA, the CDR3 is TGCAGTGCTTCTCTGACAGGGCCGACCTACGAGCAGTACTTC. It encodes CSASLTGPTYEQYF.

This clonotype was recorded at least ten times. The chain combines TRBV28 with TRBJ2-1; a weak D match, TRBD2 (6 bases). V was trimmed by 5 bases and J by 8 bases, leaving 13 bases between them. The CDR3 loop spans 13 amino acids. Per germline, CDR1 MDHEN and CDR2 SYDVKM. The CDR3 loop is CASSDGRADEQFF. The CDR3 DNA is TGTGCCAGCAGTGACGGGAGAGCGGATGAGCAGTTCTTC.

This clonotype was seen only a few times. J is TRBJ1-2 and V is TRBV9; maybe TRBD1 (5 bases). The CDR3 sequence is 17 residues long. V lost 0 bases to trimming and J lost 4 bases, with 19 bases between them. Germline assignment: CDR1 SGDLS and CDR2 YYNGEE. CDR3 DNA: TGTGCCAGCAGCGTAGAGGCTGCGGGGGGGTTTGGCTATGGCTACACCTTC. Translating it yields CASSVEAAGGFGYGYTF.

The chain carries TRBV3-1 and TRBJ2-1; TRBD2 might be the D (6 bases). The CDR3 is 16 residues long. V gave up 1 base and J gave up 9 bases, with 19 bases separating them. The germline V gene encodes CDR1 LGHDT and CDR2 YNNKEL (reference sequence). The CDR3 loop reads CASSQVGDSRRGEQFF. CDR3 bases: TGTGCCAGCAGCCAAGTTGGGGACTCCCGTCGAGGTGAGCAGTTCTTC.

The J gene is TRBJ2-3, the V gene TRBV6-5; D uncertain. The CDR3 sequence is 15 residues long. Trimming removed 0 bases from V and 4 bases from J, with 11 bases in between. CDR1 MNHEY and CDR2 SVGAGI come from the germline V gene. The CDR3 is CASSYSKLVADTQYF. DNA for the CDR3: TGTGCCAGCAGTTACTCGAAGTTAGTGGCAGATACGCAGTATTTT.

This clonotype was detected ten times or more. The J gene is TRBJ2-2, the V gene TRBV6-6; TRBD2 matches 7 bases. The trim removed 2 bases at V and 5 bases at J, leaving 5 bases unmatched. The V gene's germline CDR1 is MNHNY and CDR2 SVGAGI (reference sequence). CDR3 size: 15 residues. CDR3 sequence (DNA): TGTGCCAGCAGTTACCATCGGGGAGGGACCGGGGAGCTGTTTTTT. It codes for CASSYHRGGTGELFF.

This clonotype was counted at least ten times. V usage is TRBV29-1 and J usage is TRBJ1-2, with D tentatively TRBD1 (6 bases). Deletions cut 4 bases from V and 0 bases from J, with 15 bases between. The germline V gene has CDR1 SQVTM and CDR2 ANQGSEA. CDR3 length: 15 amino acids. This CDR3 reads CSVVLWTASNYGYTF. The CDR3 DNA is TGCAGCGTTGTTCTTTGGACAGCGTCTAACTATGGCTACACCTTC.

The rearrangement uses TRBV24-1 and TRBJ2-7; 7 positions agree with TRBD2. The junction had 7 bases not matched to a gene; V was cut back by 5 bases and J by 7 bases. Germline V lookup: CDR1 KGHDR, CDR2 SFDVKD. The CDR3 contains 13 residues. This chain's CDR3 is CATSGGSPREQYF. The CDR3 DNA reads TGTGCCACCAGTGGCGGGAGCCCGAGGGAGCAGTACTTC.